Detailed here is one T cell receptor (beta chain). Antigen: not known. This sample was taken from a study of Ad26.COV2.S vaccination and SARS-CoV-2 variants. Method: immunoSEQ multiplex PCR; TCRdb's copy keeps in-frame clones and lacks some. The sample has 87,000 or so clones, about four fifths seen once. CDR1 and CDR2 from the germline V gene are MGHRA and YSYEKL. V was cut by 3 bases and J by 4 bases, with 8 bases left in between. The CDR3 totals 13 residues. Broader study findings: Non-spike TCR breadth was similar in vaccine and placebo recipients.

The J gene is TRBJ2-3, the V gene TRBV4-1; D unresolved. The sequences come from peripheral blood, collected after recovery from COVID-19. The origin of this receptor is a human donor who had recovered from COVID-19. CDR3 sequence (DNA): TGCGCCAGCAGCCAGGGTTCCGCAGATACGCAGTATTTT. This gives the protein CASSQGSADTQYF.